The 5 T cell receptor beta chains presented below share a single source sample, sequenced in a study of radiotherapy plus CTLA-4 blockade in lung cancer. The method was immunoSEQ multiplex PCR; TCRdb's version includes in-frame clones alone and lacks a portion of them. The repertoire holds around 80,000 clones, with approximately 73% as singletons. The input for sequencing was peripheral blood, taken from a patient treated with radiotherapy plus ipilimumab. The receptors here all came from a human donor with non-small cell lung cancer whose response to radiotherapy plus ipilimumab could not be evaluated.

This chain joins TRBV27 and TRBJ2-6, with TRBD1 as a possible D gene (5 bases). The germline V gene encodes CDR1 MNHEY and CDR2 SMNVEV (reference sequence). The CDR3 loop spans 19 amino acids. Trimming left V 2 bases short and J 1 base short, with 18 bases between. The CDR3 loop reads CASSLTPGYFVSGANVLTF. CDR3 in DNA: TGTGCCAGCAGTTTAACTCCAGGGTACTTTGTGTCTGGGGCCAACGTCCTGACTTTC. The variable domain in full, with the rest retrieved from reference TRBV27 and TRBJ2-6, is EAQVTQNPRYLITVTGKKLTVTCSQNMNHEYMSWYRQDPGLGLRQIYYSMNVEVTDKGDVPEGYKVSRKEKRNFPLILESPSPNQTSLYFCASSLTPGYFVSGANVLTFGAGSRLTVL.

The genes are TRBV5-5 and TRBJ2-6, with a weak D call TRBD1 (7 bases). V gave up 5 bases and J gave up 3 bases, with 12 bases separating them. CDR1 is SGHKS and CDR2 is YYEKEE in the germline V gene (reference sequence). The CDR3 loop spans 15 amino acids. The CDR3 DNA sequence: TGTGCCAGCAGGGAGGGGGCTGATGGGGCCAACGTCCTGACTTTC. Encoded protein: CASREGADGANVLTF.

The chain joins TRBV30 to TRBJ1-2, with a possible D match to TRBD1 (5 bases). Between the trimmed V and J ends, which lost 5 bases and 3 bases, there was a span of 16 bases. From germline, CDR1 is GTSNPN and CDR2 SVGIG (reference sequence). CDR3 length: 14 residues. CDR3 in amino acids: CAWGGVAGDYGYTF. In DNA, the CDR3 is TGTGCCTGGGGGGGGGTTGCGGGGGACTATGGCTACACCTTC.

The rearrangement uses TRBV30 and TRBJ1-2; D is perhaps TRBD1 (5 bases). This CDR3 has 11 amino acids. V was cut by 6 bases and J by 8 bases, with 13 bases left in between. Germline V gene sequence: CDR1 GTSNPN, CDR2 SVGIG (reference sequence). The CDR3 sequence: CACTIGGGYTF. The CDR3 DNA is TGTGCCTGCACCATCGGGGGAGGCTACACCTTC.

This clone was observed a few times. V and J are TRBV12-5 and TRBJ2-5, with TRBD2 matching over 10 bases. V lost 1 base and J lost 1; bases outside the gene matches: 3. The CDR3 is 16 residues long. Germline CDR1 and CDR2: LGHNT and FRNRAP. The CDR3 coding sequence is TGTGCTAGTGGTTTGGGTCTAGCGGGAGCCCAAGAGACCCAGTACTTC. It encodes CASGLGLAGAQETQYF. The entire variable domain, with the rest obtained from reference TRBV12-5 and TRBJ2-5, is as follows: DARVTQTPRHKVTEMGQEVTMRCQPILGHNTVFWYRQTMMQGLELLAYFRNRAPLDDSGMPKDRFSAEMPDATLATLKIQPSEPRDSAVYFCASGLGLAGAQETQYFGPGTRLLVL.